These T cell receptor beta chains were read from a single sample in a study of chemoradiotherapy in HPV16-positive cancers. The data were produced by immunoSEQ multiplex PCR, yet TCRdb's version contains in-frame clones alone and is incomplete. Here the sample spans about 5,400 clones, 85% being singletons. The source was tumor tissue, collected from a patient who underwent chemoradiotherapy. Receptors originate from a human donor with HPV-associated anogenital cancer. Each CDR3 is given with its conserved first and last residue. The D gene is left open where the match is weak. Size tells how often a clone was seen (once, few, many) or the class of an expanded clone, and some rows leave it out.

j_call v_call d_call clone_size cdr3_nt cdr3_aa
TRBJ2-3 TRBV11-2 TRBD2 NA TGTGCCAGCAGCTTAGGGATAGGGACTAGCGGGGCAGATACGCAGTATTTT CASSLGIGTSGADTQYF
TRBJ1-5 TRBV30 TRBD1 NA TGTGCCTCCTCGACAGGGGGATTCAATCAGCCCCAGCATTTT CASSTGGFNQPQHF
TRBJ2-2 TRBV2 NA NA TGTGCCAGCCGAGGGGGTGGGCAGGGGACCGGGGAGCTGTTTTTT CASRGGGQGTGELFF
TRBJ2-1 TRBV7-3 TRBD1 NA TGTGCCAGCAGCTCCAGCCCCTCCGACAGGGCGAATGAGCAGTTCTTC CASSSSPSDRANEQFF
TRBJ1-6 TRBV2 NA NA TGTGCCAGCAGGGGGTCCCTCAGGAGCTCCTATAATTCACCCCTCCACTTT CASRGSLRSSYNSPLHF
TRBJ2-7 TRBV19 NA NA TGTGCCAGTAGTAGTAAACAGGGAAGGGCCTACGAGCAGTACTTC CASSSKQGRAYEQYF
TRBJ2-2 TRBV9 TRBD2 NA TGTGCCAGCAGCGTTGGACTAGCGGGGGGGACGAAGAACACCGGGGAGCTGTTTTTT CASSVGLAGGTKNTGELFF
TRBJ1-1 TRBV7-9 NA NA TGTGCCAGCAGCTACATGATGGACACTGAAGCTTTCTTT CASSYMMDTEAFF
TRBJ2-1 TRBV6-6 TRBD2 NA TGTGCCAGCAGAGCTGGACTAGCGGGGGTCCCCAATGAGCAGTTCTTC CASRAGLAGVPNEQFF
TRBJ2-5 TRBV11-2 NA NA TGTGCCAGCAGCTTAGGGGGGGCTGGAGGAAAGACCCAGTACTTC CASSLGGAGGKTQYF
TRBJ2-7 TRBV2 TRBD2 NA TGTGCCAGCAGTGCAGGACTAGCGGGGGGGCAGTACTTC CASSAGLAGGQYF
TRBJ2-5 TRBV6-6 NA NA TGTGCCAGCAGTTCGCCCCTACAGGGCTGGGGAGAGACCCAGTACTTC CASSSPLQGWGETQYF
TRBJ1-2 TRBV6-1 NA NA TGTGCCAGCAGACAACGGACAGTCGGGAACTATGGCTACACCTTC CASRQRTVGNYGYTF
TRBJ1-6 TRBV30 TRBD1 once TGTGCCTGGAGTGTAGCAGGGGGCCTCTATAATTCACCCCTCCACTTT CAWSVAGGLYNSPLHF
TRBJ2-4 TRBV7-9 NA once TGTGCCAGCAGCTTAGCGGATTTAGGGCAGAAGGAGTACTTC CASSLADLGQKEYF
TRBJ1-6 TRBV7-9 TRBD1 NA TGTGCCAGCAGCTCCGGGACAGAGGAGATGGCCCTCCACTTT CASSSGTEEMALHF
TRBJ1-5 TRBV7-2 NA NA TGTGCCAGCAGCCCCCAGGGGACCCTCAATCAGCCCCAGCATTTT CASSPQGTLNQPQHF
TRBJ1-5 TRBV6-1 NA few TGTGCCAGCAGTGACAGGGTAATTCAGCCCCAGCATTTT CASSDRVIQPQHF
TRBJ1-2 TRBV30 NA NA TGTGCGATCCTTCGGGATCTCTATGGCTACACCTTC CAILRDLYGYTF
TRBJ2-2 TRBV2 NA NA TGTGCCAGCATAAGCCGTTTCACCGGGGAGCTGTTTTTT CASISRFTGELFF
TRBJ2-3 TRBV10-3 TRBD1 NA TGTGCCATCAGTCCCGGCAGGGGGCGCACAGATACGCAGTATTTT CAISPGRGRTDTQYF
TRBJ2-7 TRBV27 NA NA TGTGCCAGCAATTACGGGGGCGAGCAGTACTTC CASNYGGEQYF
TRBJ2-2 TRBV5-1 TRBD1 NA TGCGCCAGCAGCCTCCGACAGGGAGTGGGCACCGGGGAGCTGTTTTTT CASSLRQGVGTGELFF
TRBJ1-5 TRBV23-1 TRBD1 once TGCGCCAGCAGTGACAGGGCGCTGAGCAATCAGCCCCAGCATTTT CASSDRALSNQPQHF
TRBJ1-4 TRBV5-6 NA NA TGTGCCAGCAGCTGGGGATTAGACGGAACAACTAATGAAAAACTGTTTTTT CASSWGLDGTTNEKLFF
TRBJ1-2 TRBV11-2 NA NA TGTGCCAGCAGCCCAGCCGGGAGGTCGGGAGGCTACACCTTC CASSPAGRSGGYTF
TRBJ1-6 TRBV6-6 NA NA TGTGCCAGCAGTTACTCGACGGATTCACCCCTCCACTTT CASSYSTDSPLHF
TRBJ2-3 TRBV5-1 NA once TGCGCCAGCAGCTTGGCCAATGCAGATACGCAGTATTTT CASSLANADTQYF
TRBJ2-1 TRBV5-4 NA NA TGTGCCAGCAGCTTGGAAGGGTGGAATGAGCAGTTCTTC CASSLEGWNEQFF
TRBJ1-2 TRBV30 TRBD1 NA TGTGCCTGGAGTGATGGGACAGGTCCTCCTGCCTATGGCTACACCTTC CAWSDGTGPPAYGYTF
TRBJ2-3 TRBV7-9 NA NA TGTGCCAGCACTCCACTTGCAGATACGCAGTATTTT CASTPLADTQYF
TRBJ1-6 TRBV19 NA NA TGTGCCAGTAGTCAGGAGGCTAATAATTCACCCCTCCACTTT CASSQEANNSPLHF
TRBJ1-4 TRBV27 NA NA TGTGCCAGCAGTTTTTATAGTAGTTGGGACGGAGTAGCTGCAACTAATGAAAAACTGTTTTTT CASSFYSSWDGVAATNEKLFF
TRBJ1-1 TRBV18 NA NA TGTGCCAGCTCACCCTCGTCACATATCAATAGGACTGAAGCTTTCTTT CASSPSSHINRTEAFF
TRBJ1-1 TRBV9 NA NA TGTGCCAGCAGCGTAGCAGCAGGGTCGGGAGAGACTGAAGCTTTCTTT CASSVAAGSGETEAFF
TRBJ2-7 TRBV7-2 TRBD1 NA TGTGCCAGCAGCTTAGCGGACAGGTCCTACGAGCAGTACTTC CASSLADRSYEQYF
TRBJ2-1 TRBV5-6 TRBD1 NA TGTGCCAGCAGCTTGAGGACAGGGTATAGATATGAGCAGTTCTTC CASSLRTGYRYEQFF
TRBJ1-1 TRBV2 TRBD1 NA TGTGCCAGCAGCGGACAGGGGGGAACTGAAGCTTTCTTT CASSGQGGTEAFF
TRBJ2-1 TRBV11-3 NA NA TGTGCCAGCAGCTCATACAATTCTTACAATGAGCAGTTCTTC CASSSYNSYNEQFF
TRBJ2-1 TRBV6-6 TRBD2 NA TGTGCCAGCAGCTGTAGCGGGGGGGTCTACAATGAGCAGTTCTTC CASSCSGGVYNEQFF
TRBJ1-6 TRBV18 NA few TGTGCCAGCTCACCGACTGGAAATAATTCACCCCTCCACTTT CASSPTGNNSPLHF
TRBJ1-1 TRBV12-2 NA once TGTGCAAGTCGCTTATCGCAAAGGGGTGGCACTGAAGCTTTCTTT CASRLSQRGGTEAFF
TRBJ1-1 TRBV18 NA NA TGTGCCAGCTCACTCGGACCCGTCAATACTGAAGCTTTCTTT CASSLGPVNTEAFF
TRBJ1-2 TRBV6-1 TRBD1 NA TGTGCCAGCAGGGGGACAGTCGCTAACTATGGCTACACCTTC CASRGTVANYGYTF
TRBJ1-1 TRBV4-1 NA NA TGCGCCAGCAGCCAAGAAAAAGAGGGCGGATATAACGGTGGAACTGAAGCTTTCTTT CASSQEKEGGYNGGTEAFF
TRBJ1-1 TRBV4-1 NA NA TGCGCCAGCAGCCAATCTTCGGGTGGCACTGAAGCTTTCTTT CASSQSSGGTEAFF
TRBJ2-6 TRBV5-1 NA NA TGCGCCAGCAGCTTTGGAGGGTTGGGGGCCAACGTCCTGACTTTC CASSFGGLGANVLTF
TRBJ2-2 TRBV7-7 NA NA TGTGCCAGCAGCCATGGGGGGAACACCGGGGAGCTGTTTTTT CASSHGGNTGELFF
TRBJ2-1 TRBV2 TRBD1 NA TGTGCCAGCAGTTACAGGGGTGGGGACAATGAGCAGTTCTTC CASSYRGGDNEQFF
TRBJ1-2 TRBV2 TRBD1 NA TGTGCCAGCAGTGAACCCGGGACAGGGGGTGGCTACACCTTC CASSEPGTGGGYTF
TRBJ2-7 TRBV29-1 NA NA TGCAGCGTTGAAGGGATGGGCCCGAGGAGCGAGCAGTACTTC CSVEGMGPRSEQYF
TRBJ2-1 TRBV14 TRBD1 NA TGTGCCAGCAGCCGCCCCGGGACAGGCTACAATGAGCAGTTCTTC CASSRPGTGYNEQFF
TRBJ2-1 TRBV9 NA NA TGTGCCAGCAGCGTAGGAGCGGGCTACAATGAGCAGTTCTTC CASSVGAGYNEQFF
TRBJ1-3 TRBV19 NA NA TGTGCCAGTAGTATCCCCTCCGGAGAAGCAATCTCTGGAAACACCATATATTTT CASSIPSGEAISGNTIYF
TRBJ2-3 TRBV6-1 TRBD2 few TGTGCCAGCAGTGCCCTTTCTAGCGGGGGCACAGATACGCAGTATTTT CASSALSSGGTDTQYF